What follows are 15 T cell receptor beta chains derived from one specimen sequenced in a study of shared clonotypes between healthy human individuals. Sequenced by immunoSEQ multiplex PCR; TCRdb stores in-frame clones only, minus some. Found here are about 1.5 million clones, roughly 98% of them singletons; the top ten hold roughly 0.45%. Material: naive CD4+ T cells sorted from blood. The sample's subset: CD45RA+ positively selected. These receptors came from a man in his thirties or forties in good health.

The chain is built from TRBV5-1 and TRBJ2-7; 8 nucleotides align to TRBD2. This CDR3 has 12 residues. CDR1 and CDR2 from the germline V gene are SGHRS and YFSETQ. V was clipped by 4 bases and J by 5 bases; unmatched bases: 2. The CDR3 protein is CASSREGDEQYF. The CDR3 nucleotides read TGCGCCAGCAGCCGGGAGGGTGACGAGCAGTACTTC.

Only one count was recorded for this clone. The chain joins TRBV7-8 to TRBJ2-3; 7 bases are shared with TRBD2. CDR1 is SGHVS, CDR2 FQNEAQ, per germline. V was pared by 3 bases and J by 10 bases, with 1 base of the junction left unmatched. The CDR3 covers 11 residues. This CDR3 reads CASSFTSAQYF. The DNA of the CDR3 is TGTGCCAGCAGCTTCACTAGCGCGCAGTATTTT.

CDR3 coding DNA: TGTGCCAGCTCACCACTAAGGGGCGCCGGGAATGGCTACACCTTC. Protein sequence: CASSPLRGAGNGYTF. The chain has TRBV18 and TRBJ1-2, with a tentative D call TRBD1 (5 bases). The CDR3 is 15 amino acids. V lost 1 base and J lost 6, with 15 bases in between. Germline V CDR1 and CDR2: KGHSH, LQKENI.

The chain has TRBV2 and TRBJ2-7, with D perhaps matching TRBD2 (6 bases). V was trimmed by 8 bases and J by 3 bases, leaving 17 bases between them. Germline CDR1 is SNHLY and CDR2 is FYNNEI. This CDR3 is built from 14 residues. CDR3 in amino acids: CASGNSGAIYEQYF. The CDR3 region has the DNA TGTGCCAGCGGAAATAGCGGAGCTATCTACGAGCAGTACTTC.

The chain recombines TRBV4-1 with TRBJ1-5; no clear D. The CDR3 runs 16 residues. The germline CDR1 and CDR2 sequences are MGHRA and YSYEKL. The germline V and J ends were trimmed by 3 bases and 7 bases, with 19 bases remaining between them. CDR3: CASSHPSDGRGQPQHF. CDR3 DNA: TGCGCCAGCAGCCATCCATCGGACGGGAGAGGACAGCCCCAGCATTTT.

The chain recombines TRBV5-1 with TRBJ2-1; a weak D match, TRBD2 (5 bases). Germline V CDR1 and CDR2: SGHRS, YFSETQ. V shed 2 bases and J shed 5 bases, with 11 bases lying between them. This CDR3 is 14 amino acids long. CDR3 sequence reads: CASSFPAGNNEQFF. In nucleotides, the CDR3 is TGCGCCAGCAGCTTCCCGGCGGGCAACAATGAGCAGTTCTTC.

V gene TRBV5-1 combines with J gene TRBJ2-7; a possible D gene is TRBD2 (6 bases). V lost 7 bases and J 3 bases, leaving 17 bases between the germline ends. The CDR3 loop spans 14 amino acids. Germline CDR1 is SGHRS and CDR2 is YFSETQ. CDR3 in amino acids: CASSRDFASYEQYF. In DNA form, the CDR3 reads TGCGCCAGCTCCCGGGACTTTGCTAGCTACGAGCAGTACTTC.

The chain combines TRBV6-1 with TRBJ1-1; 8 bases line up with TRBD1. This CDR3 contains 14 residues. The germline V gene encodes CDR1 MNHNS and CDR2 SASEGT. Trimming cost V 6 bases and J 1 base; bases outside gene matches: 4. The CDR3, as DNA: TGTGCCAGCAGCCCCGGGACAGGGAACACTGAAGCTTTCTTT. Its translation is CASSPGTGNTEAFF.

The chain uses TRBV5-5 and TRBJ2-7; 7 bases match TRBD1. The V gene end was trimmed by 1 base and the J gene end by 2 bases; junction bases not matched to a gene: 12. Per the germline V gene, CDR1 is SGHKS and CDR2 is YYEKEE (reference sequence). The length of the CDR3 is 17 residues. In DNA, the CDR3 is TGTGCCAGCAGCTTGTCGGGACCGGACAGGAGGACCTACGAGCAGTACTTC. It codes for CASSLSGPDRRTYEQYF.

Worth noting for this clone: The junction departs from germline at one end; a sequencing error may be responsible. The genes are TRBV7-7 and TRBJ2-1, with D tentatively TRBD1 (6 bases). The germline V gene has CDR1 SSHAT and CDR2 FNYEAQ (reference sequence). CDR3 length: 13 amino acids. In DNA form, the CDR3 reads TGTGCTAGCAGCTTAACCAGGGGCAATGAGCAGTTCTTC. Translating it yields CASSLTRGNEQFF. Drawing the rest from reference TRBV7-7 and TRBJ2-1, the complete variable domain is GAGVSQSPRYKVTKRGQDVTLRCDPISSHATLYWYQQALGQGPEFLTYFNYEAQPDKSGLPSDRFSAERPEGSISTLTIQRTEQRDSAMYRCASSLTRGNEQFFGPGTRLTVL.

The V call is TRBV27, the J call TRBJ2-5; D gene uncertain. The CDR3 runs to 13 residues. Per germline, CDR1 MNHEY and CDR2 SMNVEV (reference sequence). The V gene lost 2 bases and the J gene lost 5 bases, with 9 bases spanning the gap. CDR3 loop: CASSLVPWETQYF. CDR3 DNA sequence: TGTGCCAGCAGTTTAGTCCCTTGGGAGACCCAGTACTTC.

Written as DNA, the CDR3 is TGTGCCAGCAGTGCCAACAAGAACACTGAAGCTTTCTTT. Residues: CASSANKNTEAFF. The chain links TRBV6-4 to TRBJ1-1; no firm D call. The V and J ends lost 4 bases and 1 base respectively, with 7 bases between them. Germline CDR1 is MRHNA and CDR2 is SNTAGT. The CDR3 has 13 amino acids.

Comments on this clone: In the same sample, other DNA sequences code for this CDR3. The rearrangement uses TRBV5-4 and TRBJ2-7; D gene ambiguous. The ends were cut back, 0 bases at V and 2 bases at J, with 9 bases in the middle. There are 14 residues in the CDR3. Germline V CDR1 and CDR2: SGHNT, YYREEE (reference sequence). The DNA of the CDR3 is TGTGCCAGCAGCTTGGCCGGACGCACCTACGAGCAGTACTTC. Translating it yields CASSLAGRTYEQYF. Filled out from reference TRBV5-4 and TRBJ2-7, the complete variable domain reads ETGVTQSPTHLIKTRGQQVTLRCSSQSGHNTVSWYQQALGQGPQFIFQYYREEENGRGNFPPRFSGLQFPNYSSELNVNALELDDSALYLCASSLAGRTYEQYFGPGTRLTVT.

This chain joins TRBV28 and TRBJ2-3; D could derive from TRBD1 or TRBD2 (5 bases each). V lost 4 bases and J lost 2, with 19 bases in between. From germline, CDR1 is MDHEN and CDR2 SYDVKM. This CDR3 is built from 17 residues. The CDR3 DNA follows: TGTGCCAGCAGTTCGCAGAGGGGTCGGGGAAACACAGATACGCAGTATTTT. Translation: CASSSQRGRGNTDTQYF.

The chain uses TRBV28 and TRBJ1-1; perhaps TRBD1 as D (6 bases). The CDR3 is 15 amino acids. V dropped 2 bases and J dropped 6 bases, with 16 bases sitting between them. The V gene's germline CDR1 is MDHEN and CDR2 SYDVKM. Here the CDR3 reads CASSLRTGRWAEAFF. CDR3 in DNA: TGTGCCAGCAGTTTACGTACAGGGAGGTGGGCTGAAGCTTTCTTT.